The clone carrying this T cell receptor beta chain came up once. The antigen remains unidentified. The protocol was immunoSEQ multiplex PCR, while the TCRdb copy is restricted to in-frame clones and leaves out a portion. The table shows some 150,000 clones, with around three quarters occurring only once. The sample is drawn from a study of cytotoxic CD8 clonotypes in ibrutinib-treated CLL. The wider study: The patients comprised about eleven relapsed/refractory and approximately 16 treatment-naive cases, some 17 IGHV unmutated.

Findings and caveats of the study: Ibrutinib response saw clonality rise, and progression saw it return toward baseline. Higher circulating CD8+ T-cell counts strongly accompanied higher baseline clonality, above age-matched healthy donors.

The germline V and J ends were trimmed by 2 bases and 3 bases, with 7 bases remaining between them. CDR1 KGHSH and CDR2 LQKENI come from the germline V gene. This CDR3 is 13 amino acids long. The TCR originated in a human donor with chronic lymphocytic leukemia. This specimen consisted of PBMCs, obtained after 12 months of ibrutinib treatment. This chain uses TRBV18 with TRBJ2-5, with D tentatively TRBD1 (5 bases). The CDR3 region is CASSPDSKETQYF. DNA for the CDR3: TGTGCCAGCTCACCAGACAGTAAAGAGACCCAGTACTTC. Full variable domain (rest looked up from reference TRBV18 and TRBJ2-5): NAGVMQNPRHLVRRRGQEARLRCSPMKGHSHVYWYRQLPEEGLKFMVYLQKENIIDESGMPKERFSAEFPKEGPSILRIQQVVRGDSAAYFCASSPDSKETQYFGPGTRLLVL.